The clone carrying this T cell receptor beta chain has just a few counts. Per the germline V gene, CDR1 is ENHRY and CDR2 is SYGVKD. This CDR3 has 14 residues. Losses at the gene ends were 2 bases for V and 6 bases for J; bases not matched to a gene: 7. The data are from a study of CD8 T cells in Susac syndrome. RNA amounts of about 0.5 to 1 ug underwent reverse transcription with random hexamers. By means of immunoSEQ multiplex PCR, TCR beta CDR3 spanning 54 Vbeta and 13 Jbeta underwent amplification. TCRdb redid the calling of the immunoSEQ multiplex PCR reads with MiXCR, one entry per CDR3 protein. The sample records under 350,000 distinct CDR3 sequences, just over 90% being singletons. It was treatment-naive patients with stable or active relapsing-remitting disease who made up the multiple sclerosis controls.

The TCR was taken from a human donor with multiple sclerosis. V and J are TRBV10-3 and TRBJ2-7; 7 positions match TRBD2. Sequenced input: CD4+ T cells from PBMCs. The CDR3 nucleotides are TGTGCCATCAGTGAGCCCGGGTTAGCGGGCGAGCAGTACTTC. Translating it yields CAISEPGLAGEQYF.